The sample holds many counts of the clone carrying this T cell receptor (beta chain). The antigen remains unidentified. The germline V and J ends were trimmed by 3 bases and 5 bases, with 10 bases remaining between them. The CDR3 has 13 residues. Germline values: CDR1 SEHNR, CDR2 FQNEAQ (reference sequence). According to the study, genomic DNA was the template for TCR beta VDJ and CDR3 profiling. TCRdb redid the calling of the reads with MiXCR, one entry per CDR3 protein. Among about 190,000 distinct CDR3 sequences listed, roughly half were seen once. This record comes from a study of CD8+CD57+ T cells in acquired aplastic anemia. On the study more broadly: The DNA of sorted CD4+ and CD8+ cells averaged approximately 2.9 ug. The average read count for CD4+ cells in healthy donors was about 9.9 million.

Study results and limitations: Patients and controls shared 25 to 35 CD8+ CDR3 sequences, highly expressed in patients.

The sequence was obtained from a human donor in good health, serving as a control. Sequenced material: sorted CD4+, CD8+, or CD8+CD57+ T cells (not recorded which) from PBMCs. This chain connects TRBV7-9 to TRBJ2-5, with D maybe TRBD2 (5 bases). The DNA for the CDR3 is TGTGCCAGCAGCTTGGTCGGGGAGGAGACCCAGTACTTC. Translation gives CASSLVGEETQYF.